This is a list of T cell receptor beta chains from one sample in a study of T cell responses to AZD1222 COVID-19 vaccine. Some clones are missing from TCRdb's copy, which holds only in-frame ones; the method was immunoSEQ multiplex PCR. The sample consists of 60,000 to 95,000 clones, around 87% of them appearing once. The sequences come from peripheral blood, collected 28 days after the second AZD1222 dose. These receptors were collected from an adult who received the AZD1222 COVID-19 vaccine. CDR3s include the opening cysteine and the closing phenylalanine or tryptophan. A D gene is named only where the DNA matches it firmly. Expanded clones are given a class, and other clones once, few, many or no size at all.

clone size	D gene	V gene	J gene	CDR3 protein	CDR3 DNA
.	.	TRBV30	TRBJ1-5	CAWSPEGNQPQHF	TGTGCCTGGAGTCCGGAAGGCAATCAGCCCCAGCATTTT
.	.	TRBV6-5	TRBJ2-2	CASSYGAGRTGELFF	TGTGCCAGCAGTTACGGGGCAGGGAGAACCGGGGAGCTGTTTTTT
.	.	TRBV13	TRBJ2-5	CASSFRSDQETQYF	TGTGCCAGCAGCTTTAGGTCGGACCAAGAGACCCAGTACTTC
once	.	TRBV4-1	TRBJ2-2	CASSQLTLLGLTGELFF	TGCGCCAGCAGCCAACTTACCCTCTTGGGGTTGACCGGGGAGCTGTTTTTT
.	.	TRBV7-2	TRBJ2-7	CASRGAGGHEQYF	TGTGCCAGCAGGGGGGCTGGGGGTCACGAGCAGTACTTC
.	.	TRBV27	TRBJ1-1	CASILQAGGTEAFF	TGTGCCAGCATCCTACAGGCTGGAGGCACTGAAGCTTTCTTT
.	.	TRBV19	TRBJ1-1	CASSIPRGMGTEAFF	TGTGCCAGTAGTATCCCCAGGGGAATGGGAACTGAAGCTTTCTTT
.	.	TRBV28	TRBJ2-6	CASSFGTVSGANVLTF	TGTGCCAGCAGTTTCGGGACTGTCTCTGGGGCCAACGTCCTGACTTTC
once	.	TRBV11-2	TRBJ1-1	CASSTWKGGRMNTEAFF	TGTGCCAGCAGCACCTGGAAGGGGGGCCGGATGAACACTGAAGCTTTCTTT
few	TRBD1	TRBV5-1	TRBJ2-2	CASSQAGGVTGELFF	TGCGCCAGCAGCCAGGCAGGGGGCGTCACCGGGGAGCTGTTTTTT
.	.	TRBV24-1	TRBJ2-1	CATSAGGGSYNEQFF	TGTGCCACCAGCGCAGGGGGGGGCTCCTACAATGAGCAGTTCTTC
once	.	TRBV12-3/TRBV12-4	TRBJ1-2	CASKVRGGDGYTF	TGTGCCAGCAAGGTTAGGGGCGGCGATGGCTACACCTTC
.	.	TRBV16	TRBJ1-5	CASSQSGAATNQPQHF	TGTGCCAGCAGCCAATCGGGGGCGGCGACAAATCAGCCCCAGCATTTT
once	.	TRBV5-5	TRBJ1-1	CASSPGPDSNTEAFF	TGTGCCAGCAGCCCAGGTCCGGACTCGAACACTGAAGCTTTCTTT
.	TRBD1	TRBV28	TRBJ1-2	CASSSTSGTVYGYTF	TGTGCCAGCAGTTCGACCTCCGGGACAGTATATGGCTACACCTTC
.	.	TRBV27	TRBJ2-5	CASSLSSSKETQYF	TGTGCCAGCAGTTTATCGAGCTCTAAAGAGACCCAGTACTTC
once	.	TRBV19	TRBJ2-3	CASKWGPGLADTQYF	TGTGCCAGTAAGTGGGGGCCCGGTCTTGCAGATACGCAGTATTTT
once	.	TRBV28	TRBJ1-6	CASSLPWWSGNSPLHF	TGTGCCAGCAGTCTCCCGTGGTGGAGTGGGAATTCACCCCTCCACTTT
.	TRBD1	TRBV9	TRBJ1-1	CASSPNPTGANTEAFF	TGTGCCAGCAGCCCGAATCCGACAGGGGCCAACACTGAAGCTTTCTTT
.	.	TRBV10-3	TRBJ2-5	CAISESSFWMGETQYF	TGTGCCATCAGTGAGTCCTCTTTCTGGATGGGAGAGACCCAGTACTTC
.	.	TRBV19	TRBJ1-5	CASSIWDSNQPQHF	TGTGCCAGTAGTATCTGGGATAGCAATCAGCCCCAGCATTTT
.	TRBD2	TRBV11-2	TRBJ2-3	CASSLHWVLAGGGTDTQYF	TGTGCCAGCAGCTTACATTGGGTTCTAGCGGGGGGGGGCACAGATACGCAGTATTTT
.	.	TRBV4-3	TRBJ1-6	CASSQGLGGTWLRSPLHF	TGCGCCAGCAGCCAGGGCCTCGGGGGGACTTGGCTTCGTTCACCCCTCCACTTT
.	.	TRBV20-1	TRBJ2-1	CSASRGIPDNEQFF	TGCAGTGCTAGTCGAGGGATCCCGGACAATGAGCAGTTCTTC
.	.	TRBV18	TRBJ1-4	CASSPARAESNEKLFF	TGTGCCAGCTCACCGGCCAGGGCTGAGTCTAATGAAAAACTGTTTTTT
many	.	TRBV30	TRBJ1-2	CAWSGGNYGYTF	TGTGCCTGGAGTGGAGGGAACTATGGCTACACCTTC
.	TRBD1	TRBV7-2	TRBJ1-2	CATTPRGTSPNYGYTF	TGTGCCACCACGCCCAGGGGGACTTCGCCTAACTATGGCTACACCTTC
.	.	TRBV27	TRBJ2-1	CASMLWASSYNEQFF	TGTGCCAGCATGCTCTGGGCGAGCTCCTACAATGAGCAGTTCTTC
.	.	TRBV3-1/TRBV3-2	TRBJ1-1	CASRKEGTEAFF	TGTGCCAGCAGAAAAGAGGGGACTGAAGCTTTCTTT
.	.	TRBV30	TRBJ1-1	CAWSTPPGMVEAFF	TGTGCCTGGAGTACCCCCCCAGGTATGGTTGAAGCTTTCTTT
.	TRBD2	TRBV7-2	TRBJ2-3	CASSARLAGGRTDTQYF	TGTGCCAGCAGCGCCAGACTAGCGGGGGGCAGGACAGATACGCAGTATTTT
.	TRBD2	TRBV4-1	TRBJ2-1	CASSQLGLAGAKSSYNEQFF	TGCGCCAGCAGCCAACTCGGACTAGCGGGGGCTAAAAGCTCCTACAATGAGCAGTTCTTC
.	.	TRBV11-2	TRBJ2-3	CASSPVRGARDTQYF	TGTGCCAGCAGCCCGGTTCGCGGGGCAAGGGATACGCAGTATTTT
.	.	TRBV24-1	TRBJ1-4	CATSAQGEKLFF	TGTGCCACCAGTGCTCAGGGGGAAAAACTGTTTTTT
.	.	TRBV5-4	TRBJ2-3	CASRPGGPSDTQYF	TGTGCCAGCAGACCCGGGGGGCCATCAGATACGCAGTATTTT
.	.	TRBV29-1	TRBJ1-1	CSVEDQGYTEAFF	TGCAGCGTTGAAGATCAGGGTTACACTGAAGCTTTCTTT
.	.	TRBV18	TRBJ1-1	CASSPRGGTEAFF	TGTGCCAGCTCACCACGGGGGGGCACTGAAGCTTTCTTT
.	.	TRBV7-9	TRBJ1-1	CASSWGNTEAFF	TGTGCCAGCAGCTGGGGTAACACTGAAGCTTTCTTT
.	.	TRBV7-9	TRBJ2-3	CASLSPASTDTQYF	TGTGCAAGCCTATCCCCGGCTAGCACAGATACGCAGTATTTT
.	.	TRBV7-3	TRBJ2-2	CASRRQGATGELFF	TGTGCCAGCAGGAGGCAGGGAGCCACCGGGGAGCTGTTTTTT
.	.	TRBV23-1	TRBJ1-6	CASSPLTDSSYNSPLHF	TGCGCCAGCAGTCCCTTAACGGACAGCTCCTATAATTCACCCCTCCACTTT